The 22 T cell receptor beta chains below come from one sample, sequenced in a study of blood T cell repertoires in COVID-19 (dated by TCRdb to 2019 to 2021). Library prep was done by the immunoSEQ multiplex PCR assay. This is the immuneACCESS table as TCRdb keeps it, with only in-frame sequences that have V and J called. A part of the clones is gone; compared with another copy, unresolved V genes explain less than half, and the rest is unexplained. This sample gives about 190,000 clones in total; more than 85% of them show up just once. The ten most abundant clones make up 1.1% of the sample. The sample taken for sequencing was peripheral blood. These receptors were obtained from a man aged 30 to 45 with acute or convalescent COVID-19.

This chain joins TRBV5-6 and TRBJ2-5; 9 bases are a match to TRBD2. The CDR3 runs 16 residues. V lost 2 bases, J lost 4 bases, and 9 bases stayed unmatched. Germline loops: CDR1 SGHDT, CDR2 YYEEEE. CDR3 in amino acids: CASSLPASGVIETQYF. The CDR3 DNA reads as TGTGCCAGCAGCTTACCGGCTAGCGGGGTTATAGAGACCCAGTACTTC.

This clone is a singleton in its sample. Written as DNA, the CDR3 is TGTGCCAGCAGTACGACAGGGGTTAATGAAAAACTGTTTTTT. Protein: CASSTTGVNEKLFF. This rearrangement joins TRBV6-5 to TRBJ1-4, with TRBD1 matching 8 bases. With 5 bases clipped from V and 4 bases from J, the junction kept 3 bases outside the gene matches. The CDR3 loop spans 14 amino acids. The germline CDR1 and CDR2 sequences are MNHEY and SVGAGI.

The chain recombines TRBV5-6 with TRBJ2-1, with D hard to call. The CDR3 consists of 17 residues. Germline V gene lookup returns CDR1 SGHDT and CDR2 YYEEEE. Trimming pared 0 bases from V and 0 bases from J, leaving 13 bases between. The CDR3 protein is CASSLALSPGSYNEQFF. The CDR3 nucleotides read TGTGCCAGCAGCTTGGCTCTTTCGCCCGGCTCCTACAATGAGCAGTTCTTC.

The gene calls are TRBV5-1 and TRBJ1-1, with no clear D. The CDR3 is made up of 16 amino acids. V lost 1 base and J 5 bases, leaving 18 bases between the germline ends. Germline V CDR1 and CDR2: SGHRS, YFSETQ. Here the CDR3 reads CASSLIPREGRTEAFF. The CDR3 nucleotides read TGCGCCAGCAGCTTGATCCCGAGGGAAGGCAGAACTGAAGCTTTCTTT. Looking up the rest from reference TRBV5-1 and TRBJ1-1 gives the full variable domain: KAGVTQTPRYLIKTRGQQVTLSCSPISGHRSVSWYQQTPGQGLQFLFEYFSETQRNKGNFPGRFSGRQFSNSRSEMNVSTLELGDSALYLCASSLIPREGRTEAFFGQGTRLTVV.

This clone has just a few counts. The V call is TRBV6-4, the J call TRBJ2-2; 7 nucleotides line up with TRBD2. J gave up 3 bases and V 5 bases, and 0 bases lay outside the gene matches. CDR1 is MRHNA, CDR2 SNTAGT, per germline. The CDR3 consists of 13 residues. The CDR3 loop reads CASSSGDTGELFF. The DNA for the CDR3 is TGTGCCAGCAGTAGCGGGGACACCGGGGAGCTGTTTTTT.

The rearrangement joins TRBV9 to TRBJ1-4, with a possible D match to TRBD1 (5 bases). V shed 2 bases and J shed 0 bases, with 8 bases lying between them. CDR3 length: 15 amino acids. Germline CDR1 SGDLS, CDR2 YYNGEE. CDR3: CASSVTATTNEKLFF. The CDR3 DNA follows: TGTGCCAGCAGCGTGACAGCCACAACTAATGAAAAACTGTTTTTT.

This clone was seen just once. The V call is TRBV28, the J call TRBJ2-5; 7 bases agree with TRBD1. The CDR3 runs 15 residues. The germline CDR1 and CDR2 sequences are MDHEN and SYDVKM. Trimming removed 6 bases from V and 0 bases from J; junction bases left unmatched: 7. The CDR3: CASSPGTAYQETQYF. CDR3 coding DNA: TGTGCCAGCAGCCCCGGGACAGCGTACCAAGAGACCCAGTACTTC.

This chain joins TRBV5-1 and TRBJ2-2; 9 bases are shared with TRBD2. Losses at the gene ends were 3 bases for V and 4 bases for J; bases not matched to a gene: 4. Germline lookup yields CDR1 SGHRS and CDR2 YFSETQ. This CDR3 region has 15 residues. The CDR3 loop is CASSSSGTGTGELFF. The CDR3 DNA sequence: TGCGCCAGCAGCTCTAGCGGGACGGGCACCGGGGAGCTGTTTTTT.

The chain is built from TRBV21-1 and TRBJ1-2; the listed D gene, TRBD1, was not tested against the DNA. TRBV21-1 counts as a pseudogene. This CDR3 contains 16 residues. CDR3 nucleotides: TGTGCCAGCAGCTTACGAAGTGCACAGGGAATTCATGGCTACACCTTC. Its translation is CASSLRSAQGIHGYTF.

The gene calls are TRBV14 and TRBJ2-2; D unclear. Looked up from germline, CDR1 is SGHDN and CDR2 is FVKESK. Trimming left V 1 base short and J 5 bases short, with 8 bases between. The CDR3 has 14 amino acids. The CDR3 loop is CASSQALRTGELFF. The DNA of the CDR3 is TGTGCCAGCAGCCAAGCTCTGAGGACCGGGGAGCTGTTTTTT.

This chain joins TRBV6-5 and TRBJ2-7, with 7 bases matching TRBD1. The germline V gene has CDR1 MNHEY and CDR2 SVGAGI. The CDR3 covers 14 residues. The ends lost 10 bases at V and 9 bases at J; junction bases unmatched: 18. CDR3 loop: CATNRGTAQGGQYF. CDR3 sequence (DNA): TGTGCCACCAACCGTGGGACAGCCCAGGGCGGGCAGTACTTC.

J is TRBJ1-1 and V is TRBV6-5, with D possibly being TRBD1 (6 bases). The V end lost 2 bases, the J end lost 7 bases, and 11 bases lay between the germline ends. The CDR3 length is 13 residues. The germline gives CDR1 MNHEY, CDR2 SVGAGI. The CDR3: CASSYKVDSEAFF. The CDR3 coding sequence is TGTGCCAGCAGTTACAAAGTGGACAGTGAAGCTTTCTTT.

This clone was picked up a small number of times. The rearrangement joins TRBV2 to TRBJ2-2, with D hard to call. CDR1 SNHLY and CDR2 FYNNEI come from the germline V gene. The CDR3 is 15 amino acids. Trimming took 3 bases from V and 2 from J, leaving 10 bases between them. CDR3 sequence: CASSEKTFNTGELFF. The CDR3 region has the DNA TGTGCCAGCAGTGAGAAGACTTTCAACACCGGGGAGCTGTTTTTT.

Written as DNA, the CDR3 is TGTGCCAGCAGCGTAGAGGCGGGGGTATCCTACGAGCAGTACTTC. Translation gives CASSVEAGVSYEQYF. The rearrangement joins TRBV9 to TRBJ2-7; 7 nucleotides line up with TRBD2. This CDR3 region has 15 residues. Germline V gene lookup returns CDR1 SGDLS and CDR2 YYNGEE. V dropped 0 bases and J dropped 1; count of bases not matched to a gene: 4.

V and J are TRBV4-1 and TRBJ2-7; TRBD1 matches at 8 bases. The V and J ends lost 0 bases and 9 bases, in that order; junction bases with no gene match: 4. The CDR3 is 13 residues long. Germline V gives CDR1 MGHRA, CDR2 YSYEKL. The CDR3 bases are TGCGCCAGCAGCCAAGATCTTGGGACAGGGCAGTACTTC. Translated, it gives CASSQDLGTGQYF.

This clone was found a few times. The same CDR3 can be traced to other DNA sequences in this sample. J is TRBJ1-5 and V is TRBV12-3 or TRBV12-4; the D gene is possibly TRBD1 (5 bases). V shed 3 bases and J shed 6 bases, with 9 bases lying between them. CDR3 length: 13 residues. The CDR3 sequence is CASSFSGAQPQHF. The CDR3 region has the DNA TGTGCCAGCAGTTTTTCTGGGGCTCAGCCCCAGCATTTT.

This rearrangement joins TRBV6-5 to TRBJ1-1; TRBD1 agrees at 7 bases. CDR3 length equals 11 residues. The J segment lost 7 bases and the V segment lost 6 bases, leaving 2 bases of the junction unmatched. In germline, CDR1 is MNHEY, CDR2 SVGAGI. This CDR3 reads CASRRGLEAFF. For the CDR3, the DNA is TGTGCCAGCAGAAGGGGGCTTGAAGCTTTCTTT.

V is TRBV6-5 and J is TRBJ1-2; 8 bases agree with TRBD1. V lost 6 bases, J lost 4 bases, and 7 bases stayed unmatched. Germline lookup yields CDR1 MNHEY and CDR2 SVGAGI. The CDR3 sequence is 14 residues long. The CDR3 here is CASRAPGGGYGYTF. The CDR3 DNA follows: TGTGCCAGCAGAGCTCCAGGGGGCGGCTATGGCTACACCTTC.

The chain has TRBV7-2 and TRBJ1-5; D remains ambiguous. Per the germline V gene, CDR1 is SGHTA and CDR2 is FQGNSA. The CDR3 sequence is 14 residues long. Deletions cut 3 bases from V and 5 bases from J, with 11 bases between. The CDR3 bases are TGTGCCAGCAGCTTGCTCGGGATCGATCAGCCCCAGCATTTT. This encodes CASSLLGIDQPQHF.

This chain joins TRBV18 and TRBJ1-2, with D uncertain. The CDR3 covers 13 residues. V gave up 3 bases and J gave up 5 bases, with 10 bases separating them. Germline V CDR1 and CDR2: KGHSH, LQKENI. As DNA, the CDR3 is TGTGCCAGCTCACCCCCTTCACGGTATGGCTACACCTTC. It yields the protein CASSPPSRYGYTF.

The chain uses TRBV4-2 and TRBJ2-3; tentatively, D is TRBD1 (6 bases). The V and J ends lost 1 base and 3 bases respectively, with 11 bases between them. This CDR3 region has 15 residues. Germline values: CDR1 LGHNA, CDR2 YNFKEQ. The CDR3 sequence: CASSQGQVGTDTQYF. In nucleotides, the CDR3 is TGTGCCAGCAGCCAAGGACAGGTTGGAACAGATACGCAGTATTTT.

The rearrangement uses TRBV5-1 and TRBJ2-7; 10 nucleotides match TRBD2. This CDR3 contains 17 residues. The V segment lost 4 bases and the J segment 0 bases; nucleotides outside the gene matches: 10. The germline CDR1 and CDR2 sequences are SGHRS and YFSETQ. CDR3 residues: CASSHILAGASSYEQYF. In DNA, the CDR3 is TGCGCCAGCAGCCATATTCTAGCGGGGGCGTCCTCCTACGAGCAGTACTTC.